These T cell receptor beta chains were read from a single sample in a study of CD8+ T cells in alopecia areata. Sequenced by immunoSEQ multiplex PCR; TCRdb stores in-frame clones only, minus some. The table has around 19,000 clones, about 63% seen once. Sequenced here: skin, sampled at week 4, from a patient treated with tofacitinib. The receptors derive from a human donor with alopecia areata. The CDR3 runs from the conserved cysteine through the conserved F or W. Each record gives: J gene, clone size, D gene, V gene, CDR3 length, CDR3 DNA, CDR3 protein. A D gene is named only where the DNA matches it firmly. Some rows mark clone size as missing; the rest say once, few, many or name a class of expanded clone.

J gene: TRBJ2-7; clone size: -; D gene: -; V gene: TRBV7-2; CDR3 length: 14; CDR3 DNA: TGTGCCAGCAGCACCGGACCCAGCTCCTACGAGCAGTACTTC; CDR3 protein: CASSTGPSSYEQYF
J gene: TRBJ1-3; clone size: -; D gene: -; V gene: TRBV27; CDR3 length: 15; CDR3 DNA: TGTGCCAGCAGCCTCGTCGGCGGCTCTGGAAACACCATATATTTT; CDR3 protein: CASSLVGGSGNTIYF
J gene: TRBJ2-1; clone size: -; D gene: TRBD2; V gene: TRBV6-4; CDR3 length: 13; CDR3 DNA: TGTGCCATGCGGGGGGGCCTCTACAATGAGCAGTTCTTC; CDR3 protein: CAMRGGLYNEQFF
J gene: TRBJ1-1; clone size: -; D gene: TRBD1; V gene: TRBV4-1; CDR3 length: 14; CDR3 DNA: TGCGCCAGCAGCCAGACAGGGGAGCGAACTGAAGCTTTCTTT; CDR3 protein: CASSQTGERTEAFF
J gene: TRBJ1-2; clone size: -; D gene: -; V gene: TRBV19; CDR3 length: 15; CDR3 DNA: TGTGCCAGTAGTATGGGGCACAGCTCGTCCTATGGCTACACCTTC; CDR3 protein: CASSMGHSSSYGYTF
J gene: TRBJ1-5; clone size: few; D gene: -; V gene: TRBV7-9; CDR3 length: 14; CDR3 DNA: TGTGCCAGCAGCTTAGACAGTAGCAATCAGCCCCAGCATTTT; CDR3 protein: CASSLDSSNQPQHF
J gene: TRBJ1-1; clone size: -; D gene: -; V gene: TRBV28; CDR3 length: 11; CDR3 DNA: TGTGCCAGCTACTGGGGGTCTGGCGCTTTCTTT; CDR3 protein: CASYWGSGAFF
J gene: TRBJ2-3; clone size: once; D gene: -; V gene: TRBV11-2; CDR3 length: 14; CDR3 DNA: TGTGCCAGCAGCTCGGGGGTCGGCACAGATACGCAGTATTTT; CDR3 protein: CASSSGVGTDTQYF
J gene: TRBJ1-1; clone size: few; D gene: -; V gene: TRBV27; CDR3 length: 16; CDR3 DNA: TGTGCCAGCAGACCACTTGAAGCACAGGGGAACACTGAAGCTTTCTTT; CDR3 protein: CASRPLEAQGNTEAFF
J gene: TRBJ2-1; clone size: -; D gene: TRBD2; V gene: TRBV4-2; CDR3 length: 16; CDR3 DNA: TGTGCCAGCAGCCAAGTCAACCGCGGGGGACCCAATGAGCAGTTCTTC; CDR3 protein: CASSQVNRGGPNEQFF
J gene: TRBJ2-3; clone size: medium-sized; D gene: TRBD1; V gene: TRBV2; CDR3 length: 14; CDR3 DNA: TGTGCCAGCGGGGACAGGGCCAGCACAGATACGCAGTATTTT; CDR3 protein: CASGDRASTDTQYF
J gene: TRBJ2-7; clone size: large; D gene: TRBD2; V gene: TRBV7-2; CDR3 length: 15; CDR3 DNA: TGTGCCAGCAGCTTAGCGACGGGGGGAGACCTGGGGCAGTACTTC; CDR3 protein: CASSLATGGDLGQYF
J gene: TRBJ1-1; clone size: -; D gene: TRBD1; V gene: TRBV7-2; CDR3 length: 16; CDR3 DNA: TGTGCCAGCAGACCAGGGACAGGGGGTAGGAACACTGAAGCTTTCTTT; CDR3 protein: CASRPGTGGRNTEAFF
J gene: TRBJ1-6; clone size: -; D gene: -; V gene: TRBV6-5; CDR3 length: 15; CDR3 DNA: TGTGCCAGTCAGGTGGTGGACCTTCTCAATTCACCCCTCCACTTT; CDR3 protein: CASQVVDLLNSPLHF
J gene: TRBJ2-3; clone size: few; D gene: -; V gene: TRBV27; CDR3 length: 16; CDR3 DNA: TGTGCCAGCAGTTTAACAGTGGGGTATGGCACAGATACGCAGTATTTT; CDR3 protein: CASSLTVGYGTDTQYF
J gene: TRBJ2-1; clone size: -; D gene: TRBD2; V gene: TRBV27; CDR3 length: 14; CDR3 DNA: TGTGCCAGCCAAATGGCGGGAGAATACAATGAGCAGTTCTTC; CDR3 protein: CASQMAGEYNEQFF
J gene: TRBJ2-1; clone size: -; D gene: TRBD2; V gene: TRBV27; CDR3 length: 16; CDR3 DNA: TGTGCCAGCAGTTATATAGCGGGTAACTCCTACAATGAGCAGTTCTTC; CDR3 protein: CASSYIAGNSYNEQFF
J gene: TRBJ2-5; clone size: -; D gene: TRBD1; V gene: TRBV2; CDR3 length: 14; CDR3 DNA: TGTGCCAGCAGTCGACAGGGGGCGGAAGAGACCCAGTACTTC; CDR3 protein: CASSRQGAEETQYF
J gene: TRBJ2-4; clone size: few; D gene: -; V gene: TRBV15; CDR3 length: 14; CDR3 DNA: TGTGCCACCAGCAGAAGCGAGACTCCCACCCCTCAGTACTTC; CDR3 protein: CATSRSETPTPQYF
J gene: TRBJ2-1; clone size: -; D gene: TRBD1; V gene: TRBV19; CDR3 length: 13; CDR3 DNA: TGTGCCAGCCGACAGGGGGCTACAAATGAGCAGTTCTTC; CDR3 protein: CASRQGATNEQFF
J gene: TRBJ2-7; clone size: large; D gene: -; V gene: TRBV28; CDR3 length: 16; CDR3 DNA: TGTGCCAGCAGTTCCACCAAGTGGACAGAGCCCTACGAGCAGTACTTC; CDR3 protein: CASSSTKWTEPYEQYF
J gene: TRBJ2-1; clone size: -; D gene: -; V gene: TRBV4-1; CDR3 length: 14; CDR3 DNA: TGCGCCAGCAGCCGGTTCGGGTTCCACAATGAGCAGTTCTTC; CDR3 protein: CASSRFGFHNEQFF
J gene: TRBJ1-1; clone size: -; D gene: -; V gene: TRBV19; CDR3 length: 16; CDR3 DNA: TGTGCCAGTAGTCTCGGGGGGTTTACTATGAACACTGAAGCTTTCTTT; CDR3 protein: CASSLGGFTMNTEAFF
J gene: TRBJ2-5; clone size: -; D gene: TRBD1; V gene: TRBV5-4; CDR3 length: 14; CDR3 DNA: TGTGCCAGCAGCCCCTGGACAGGCCAAGAGACCCAGTACTTC; CDR3 protein: CASSPWTGQETQYF
J gene: TRBJ2-7; clone size: -; D gene: TRBD2; V gene: TRBV11-2; CDR3 length: 15; CDR3 DNA: TGTGCCAGCAGCTTAGACGGGGACTACTTCTTGGAGCAGTACTTC; CDR3 protein: CASSLDGDYFLEQYF
J gene: TRBJ2-7; clone size: -; D gene: -; V gene: TRBV29-1; CDR3 length: 11; CDR3 DNA: TGCAGCGTTGAAGTTGGGGCTAAACTCTCCTTC; CDR3 protein: CSVEVGAKLSF
J gene: TRBJ2-3; clone size: -; D gene: TRBD2; V gene: TRBV11-2; CDR3 length: 16; CDR3 DNA: TGTGCCAGCAGCCCGGGACTAGCGGGGTACACAGATACGCAGTATTTT; CDR3 protein: CASSPGLAGYTDTQYF
J gene: TRBJ1-1; clone size: few; D gene: -; V gene: TRBV7-2; CDR3 length: 15; CDR3 DNA: TGTGCCAGCAGCTTAGATCCCGGGGGGAACACTGAAGCTTTCTTT; CDR3 protein: CASSLDPGGNTEAFF
J gene: TRBJ2-7; clone size: few; D gene: TRBD1; V gene: TRBV29-1; CDR3 length: 14; CDR3 DNA: TGCAGCCTAAGAAGGGGGACAGACGCCTACGAGCAGTACTTC; CDR3 protein: CSLRRGTDAYEQYF
J gene: TRBJ1-2; clone size: -; D gene: TRBD1; V gene: TRBV25-1; CDR3 length: 12; CDR3 DNA: TGTGCCAGCAGTTACAGGGGGCACGGCTACACCTTC; CDR3 protein: CASSYRGHGYTF
J gene: TRBJ1-2; clone size: -; D gene: -; V gene: TRBV15; CDR3 length: 15; CDR3 DNA: TGTGCCACCAGTATTGGGGGGAGATCAGCTTATGGCTACACCTTC; CDR3 protein: CATSIGGRSAYGYTF
J gene: TRBJ2-7; clone size: -; D gene: TRBD1; V gene: TRBV7-2; CDR3 length: 15; CDR3 DNA: TGTGCCAGCAGCTTAGAGGGACAGGGAGTCTACGAGCAGTACTTC; CDR3 protein: CASSLEGQGVYEQYF
J gene: TRBJ2-6; clone size: few; D gene: -; V gene: TRBV5-1; CDR3 length: 15; CDR3 DNA: TGCGCCAGCAGCCAGGACAGCTCTGGGGCCAACGTCCTGACTTTC; CDR3 protein: CASSQDSSGANVLTF
J gene: TRBJ1-5; clone size: -; D gene: -; V gene: TRBV28; CDR3 length: 14; CDR3 DNA: TGTGCCAGCAGTCAAAACAGGGGCAATCAGCCCCAGCATTTT; CDR3 protein: CASSQNRGNQPQHF
J gene: TRBJ2-1; clone size: -; D gene: -; V gene: TRBV2; CDR3 length: 16; CDR3 DNA: TGTGCCAGCAGTGAAGCGGACTCCCTGAGGTCCAATGAGCAGTTCTTC; CDR3 protein: CASSEADSLRSNEQFF
J gene: TRBJ2-5; clone size: -; D gene: -; V gene: TRBV13; CDR3 length: 13; CDR3 DNA: TGTGCCAGCAGCTTAGGGCCCTTTCGGACCCAGTACTTC; CDR3 protein: CASSLGPFRTQYF
J gene: TRBJ2-1; clone size: -; D gene: TRBD2; V gene: TRBV4-3; CDR3 length: 17; CDR3 DNA: TGCGCCAGCAGCCAAGCCCCTAGCGGGGGACCCTACAATGAGCAGTTCTTC; CDR3 protein: CASSQAPSGGPYNEQFF
J gene: TRBJ1-2; clone size: few; D gene: TRBD1; V gene: TRBV5-6; CDR3 length: 17; CDR3 DNA: TGTGCCAGCAGCCCGCGGCTCCGGGACAGGGGGCACTATGGCTACACCTTC; CDR3 protein: CASSPRLRDRGHYGYTF
J gene: TRBJ1-4; clone size: -; D gene: -; V gene: TRBV28; CDR3 length: 13; CDR3 DNA: TGTGCCAGCAGTCGGACAGCTAATGAAAAACTGTTTTTT; CDR3 protein: CASSRTANEKLFF
J gene: TRBJ1-4; clone size: -; D gene: -; V gene: TRBV9; CDR3 length: 17; CDR3 DNA: TGTGCCAGCAGCGTTTCCGCATGGGGTCTAAGAGATGAAAAACTGTTTTTT; CDR3 protein: CASSVSAWGLRDEKLFF
J gene: TRBJ2-5; clone size: few; D gene: -; V gene: TRBV12-5; CDR3 length: 14; CDR3 DNA: TGTGCTAGCTCTGCCCCCGGGTCCCCCGAGACCCAGTACTTC; CDR3 protein: CASSAPGSPETQYF
J gene: TRBJ2-7; clone size: -; D gene: TRBD2; V gene: TRBV4-3; CDR3 length: 15; CDR3 DNA: TGCGCCAGCAGCCAAGGACTAGCGGGGGGCGGCGAGCAGTACTTC; CDR3 protein: CASSQGLAGGGEQYF